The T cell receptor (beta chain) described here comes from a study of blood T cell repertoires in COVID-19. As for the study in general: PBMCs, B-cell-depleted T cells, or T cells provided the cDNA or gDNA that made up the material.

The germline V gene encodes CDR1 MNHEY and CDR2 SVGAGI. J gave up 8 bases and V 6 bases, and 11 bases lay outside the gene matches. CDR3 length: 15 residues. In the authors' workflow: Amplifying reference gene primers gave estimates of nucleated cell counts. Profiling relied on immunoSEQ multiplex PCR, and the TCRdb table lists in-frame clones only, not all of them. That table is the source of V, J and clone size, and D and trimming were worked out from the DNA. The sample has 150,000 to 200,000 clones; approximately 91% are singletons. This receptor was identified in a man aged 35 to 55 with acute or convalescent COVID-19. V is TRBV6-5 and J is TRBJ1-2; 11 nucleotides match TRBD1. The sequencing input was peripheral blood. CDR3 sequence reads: CASRSPGQGVRGYTF. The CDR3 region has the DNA TGTGCCAGCAGATCCCCGGGACAGGGGGTCCGGGGCTACACCTTC.